A single sample is the source of the 13 T cell receptor beta chains below, sequenced in a study of T cells after yellow fever vaccination. TCRdb fed the 5' RACE reads into MiXCR, producing one record per CDR3 protein. The data hold 300,000 to 400,000 distinct CDR3 sequences, with 3% to 4.5% observed a single time. The sample consisted of PBMCs, taken 5 days after the yellow fever booster vaccination. These receptors were obtained from a man between 18 and 29 years old who received the YFV17D yellow fever vaccine.

This clonotype was counted only a few times. The J gene is TRBJ2-1, the V gene TRBV5-1; TRBD2 matches 7 bases. CDR3 length: 14 amino acids. With 6 bases clipped from V and 6 bases from J, the junction kept 9 bases outside the gene matches. The germline V gene has CDR1 SGHRS and CDR2 YFSETQ. The DNA of the CDR3 is TGCGCCAGCATCTGGGGGGGAGGGACCAATGAGCAGTTCTTC. This encodes CASIWGGGTNEQFF.

The J gene is TRBJ1-3, the V gene TRBV28; no clear D gene. Trimming removed 5 bases from V and 8 bases from J, with 16 bases in between. CDR3 length: 14 amino acids. From germline, CDR1 is MDHEN and CDR2 SYDVKM. The CDR3 region is CASSPASGADTIYF. CDR3 bases: TGTGCCAGCAGTCCCGCGTCAGGCGCGGACACCATATATTTT.

This clonotype was observed at least ten times. The genes are TRBV29-1 and TRBJ1-3, with 9 bases fitting TRBD1. J was trimmed by 4 bases and V by 6 bases; bases with no gene match: 4. This CDR3 region has 13 residues. Germline values: CDR1 SQVTM, CDR2 ANQGSEA. The CDR3 DNA sequence: TGCAGCGTGCCGGGACAGGGCGGAAACACCATATATTTT. Its translation: CSVPGQGGNTIYF.

This clonotype was seen ten or more times. The J gene is TRBJ2-5, the V gene TRBV5-1; D remains ambiguous. Between the trimmed V and J ends, which lost 5 bases and 0 bases, there was a span of 5 bases. The CDR3 runs 12 residues. Germline V CDR1 and CDR2: SGHRS, YFSETQ. The CDR3 DNA reads as TGCGCCAGCAGGACAAACCAAGAGACCCAGTACTTC. Translation gives CASRTNQETQYF.

This clonotype was found a few times. The chain joins TRBV9 to TRBJ2-7; D ambiguous. V gave up 1 base and J gave up 6 bases, with 14 bases separating them. Germline loops: CDR1 SGDLS, CDR2 YYNGEE. The CDR3 consists of 14 residues. In DNA, the CDR3 is TGTGCCAGCAGCGTAAGACCCCAGATGTCCGAGCAGTACTTC. This gives the protein CASSVRPQMSEQYF.

This sequence joins TRBV27 and TRBJ2-7; D is unclear. The CDR3 sequence is 13 residues long. V was clipped by 5 bases and J by 3 bases, with 11 bases between them. Per germline, CDR1 MNHEY and CDR2 SMNVEV (reference sequence). CDR3 sequence (DNA): TGTGCCAGCAGTCCCGATCAACTCTACGAGCAGTACTTC. Protein: CASSPDQLYEQYF.

The table lists this clonotype with a few counts. The chain uses TRBV6-5 and TRBJ2-5; 7 bases fit TRBD2. CDR1 is MNHEY and CDR2 is SVGAGI in the germline V gene. With V trimmed by 1 base and J by 3 bases, 2 bases remained unmatched. This CDR3 comprises 14 residues. DNA of the CDR3: TGTGCCAGCAGTTACTGGGCGGGGGAAGAGACCCAGTACTTC. This translates into CASSYWAGEETQYF.

The V gene is TRBV6-2 or TRBV6-3, the J gene TRBJ2-2; perhaps TRBD1 as D (6 bases). The germline gives CDR1 MNHEY, CDR2 SVGEGT. The V and J ends lost 0 bases and 2 bases respectively, with 10 bases between them. The CDR3 has 16 residues. CDR3 sequence (DNA): TGTGCCAGCAGTTACTCATGGACAGTTAACACCGGGGAGCTGTTTTTT. It is translated as CASSYSWTVNTGELFF.

J is TRBJ1-2 and V is TRBV29-1, with unresolved D. Deletions cut 7 bases from V and 8 bases from J, with 14 bases between. The length of the CDR3 is 11 residues. Germline V gene sequence: CDR1 SQVTM, CDR2 ANQGSEA. CDR3 DNA sequence: TGCAGCGAAGGAACTGATATCGGCTACACCTTC. Its translation is CSEGTDIGYTF.

This clonotype was counted only a few times. The genes are TRBV5-1 and TRBJ2-3; 9 nucleotides align to TRBD1. Germline loops: CDR1 SGHRS, CDR2 YFSETQ. The CDR3 is made up of 15 amino acids. J was trimmed by 5 bases and V by 2 bases; bases with no gene match: 6. Written as DNA, the CDR3 is TGCGCCAGCAGCTTTGGACAGGGGTTGGTAGATACGCAGTATTTT. Translation gives CASSFGQGLVDTQYF.

The gene calls are TRBV4-1 and TRBJ2-7, with D perhaps given as TRBD1 or TRBD2 (5 bases each). The germline V and J ends were trimmed by 4 bases and 4 bases, with 14 bases remaining between them. CDR3 length: 14 residues. Germline-derived CDR1 and CDR2 are MGHRA and YSYEKL. This CDR3 is CASSPTWDGYEQYF. CDR3 in DNA: TGCGCCAGCAGCCCTACCTGGGACGGGTACGAGCAGTACTTC.

This clonotype has just a few counts. The V and J genes are TRBV6-5 and TRBJ1-6; possible D gene TRBD1, 6 bases. The V gene's germline CDR1 is MNHEY and CDR2 SVGAGI. V dropped 6 bases and J dropped 10 bases, with 19 bases sitting between them. CDR3 length: 15 amino acids. CDR3 amino acids: CASRNIRGARSPLHF. CDR3 nucleotide sequence: TGTGCCAGCAGAAACATCCGGGGGGCGCGATCACCCCTCCACTTT.

This clonotype was seen ten or more times. An end of the junction differs from the germline gene, which may be a read error. The CDR3 DNA follows: TGCAGTGCTAGAGATGTGAAGACAGGGATGAACGACTTT. It translates to CSARDVKTGMNDF. The V gene is TRBV20-1, the J gene TRBJ1-6; 7 bases line up with TRBD1. Germline V gene lookup returns CDR1 DFQATT and CDR2 SNEGSKA (reference sequence). The CDR3 is 13 residues long.